This T cell receptor beta chain was found in a study of blood T cell repertoires in COVID-19. From germline, CDR1 is SEHNR and CDR2 FQNEAQ (reference sequence). The CDR3 spans 15 residues. V was trimmed by 4 bases and J by 2 bases, leaving 14 bases between them. Assay: immunoSEQ multiplex PCR; the TCRdb copy retains only in-frame clones and omits some. This sample yields about 270,000 clones, of which around 90% are seen a single time; 2.3% belongs to the top ten. Each participant's cohort was designated according to participant-reported clinical history. Sequencing was done on a sample of PBMCs or T cells enriched from blood (not recorded which). This receptor was identified in a woman aged 40 to 50 with acute COVID-19. The rearrangement joins TRBV7-9 to TRBJ2-5; the D gene is possibly TRBD2 (5 bases). CDR3 DNA: TGTGCCAGCAGCTACGCCGAGCTAGCTCAAGAGACCCAGTACTTC. It codes for CASSYAELAQETQYF.